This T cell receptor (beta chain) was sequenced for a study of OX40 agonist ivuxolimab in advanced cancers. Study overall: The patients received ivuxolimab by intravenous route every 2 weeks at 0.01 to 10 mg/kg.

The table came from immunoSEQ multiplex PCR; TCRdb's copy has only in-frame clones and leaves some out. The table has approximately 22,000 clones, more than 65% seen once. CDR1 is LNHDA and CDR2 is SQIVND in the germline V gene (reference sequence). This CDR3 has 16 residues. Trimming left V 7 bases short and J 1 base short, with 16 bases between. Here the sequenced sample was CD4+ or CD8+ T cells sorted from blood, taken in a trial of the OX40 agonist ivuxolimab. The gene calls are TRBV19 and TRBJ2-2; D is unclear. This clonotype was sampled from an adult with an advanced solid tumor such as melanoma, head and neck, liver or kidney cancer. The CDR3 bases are TGTGCCAGTATAGACCCTGACCGGGTGAACACCGGGGAGCTGTTTTTT. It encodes CASIDPDRVNTGELFF. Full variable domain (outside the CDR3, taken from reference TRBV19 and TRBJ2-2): DGGITQSPKYLFRKEGQNVTLSCEQNLNHDAMYWYRQDPGQGLRLIYYSQIVNDFQKGDIAEGYSVSREKKESFPLTVTSAQKNPTAFYLCASIDPDRVNTGELFFGEGSRLTVL.